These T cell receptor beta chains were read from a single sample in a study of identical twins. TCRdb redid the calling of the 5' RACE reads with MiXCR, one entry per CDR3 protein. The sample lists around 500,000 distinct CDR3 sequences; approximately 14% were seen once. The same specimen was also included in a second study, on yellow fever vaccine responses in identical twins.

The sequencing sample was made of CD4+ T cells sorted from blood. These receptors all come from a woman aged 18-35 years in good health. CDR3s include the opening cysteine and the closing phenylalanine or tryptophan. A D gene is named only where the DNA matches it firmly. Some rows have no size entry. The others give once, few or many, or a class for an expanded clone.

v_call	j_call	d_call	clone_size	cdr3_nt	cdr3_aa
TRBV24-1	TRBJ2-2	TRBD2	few	TGTGCCACCAGTGATTTTAGCGGGAGCGGGACCGGGGAGCTGTTTTTT	CATSDFSGSGTGELFF
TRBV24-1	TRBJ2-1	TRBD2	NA	TGTGCCACCAGTGATCCCTATCGGACTAGCGGGGGGGTCAATGAGCAGTTCTTC	CATSDPYRTSGGVNEQFF
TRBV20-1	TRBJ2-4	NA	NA	TGCAGTGCGATGACCAAAAACATTCAGTACTTC	CSAMTKNIQYF
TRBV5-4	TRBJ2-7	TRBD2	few	TGTGCCAGCACCTCTCCAGCGGGAGATTCCTACGAGCAGTACTTC	CASTSPAGDSYEQYF
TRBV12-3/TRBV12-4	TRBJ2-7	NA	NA	TGTGCCAGCAGCTCGGACGGGGCCTACGAGCAGTATTTC	CASSSDGAYEQYF
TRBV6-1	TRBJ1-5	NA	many	TGTGCCAGCAAGTCCAAGGGCAATCAGCCCCAGCATTTT	CASKSKGNQPQHF
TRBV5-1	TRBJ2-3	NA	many	TGCGCCAGCAGCTCGGGACTGACAAGCACAGATACGCAGTATTTT	CASSSGLTSTDTQYF
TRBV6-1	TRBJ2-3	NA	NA	TGTGCCAGCACCCTTCTCGGGATCCCCACAGATACGCAGTATTTT	CASTLLGIPTDTQYF
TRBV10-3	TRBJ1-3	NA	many	TGTGCCATCAGTGAGGGGTCCTTGGAATGGAGCACCATATATTTT	CAISEGSLEWSTIYF
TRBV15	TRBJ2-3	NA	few	TGTGCCACCAGCAGAGAGCAGGGAAGCACAGATACGCAGTATTTT	CATSREQGSTDTQYF
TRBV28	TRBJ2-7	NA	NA	TGTGCCAGCGGTTCCGCTGAGGGACACGACTACGAGCAGTACTTC	CASGSAEGHDYEQYF
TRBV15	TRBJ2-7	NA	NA	TGTGCCACCAGCCCGGGGCAGGGGACCTCCGAGCAGTACTTC	CATSPGQGTSEQYF
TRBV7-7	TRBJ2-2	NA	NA	TGTGCTAGCAGCAACACAGGGAACGGGGAGCTGTTTTTT	CASSNTGNGELFF
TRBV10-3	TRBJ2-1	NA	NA	TGTGCCATCAGTGAGCAGGGTTGGAATGAGCAGTTCTTC	CAISEQGWNEQFF
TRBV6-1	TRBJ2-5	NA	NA	TGTGCCAGCGACCTCAGCTTTACTCAAGAGACCCAGTACTTC	CASDLSFTQETQYF
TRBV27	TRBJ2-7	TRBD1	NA	TGTGCCAGCAGTAAAAGAAGGGACAGATTCTACGAGCAGTACTTC	CASSKRRDRFYEQYF
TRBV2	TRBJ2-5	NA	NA	TGTGCCAGCAGTGAAGCGTCATCCGAGTACTTC	CASSEASSEYF
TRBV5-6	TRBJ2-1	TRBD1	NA	TGTGCCAGCAGCTTTTGGACAGGGAGTCCCAGCTCCTACAATGAGCAGTTCTTC	CASSFWTGSPSSYNEQFF
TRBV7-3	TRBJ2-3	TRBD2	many	TGTGCCAGCAGCTTAATGGGCGGGGGTCGGGGAGATACGCAGTATTTT	CASSLMGGGRGDTQYF
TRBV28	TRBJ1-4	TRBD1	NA	TGTGCCAGCAGTTTATGGCAGGGGGTCGCCTCAACTAATGAAAAACTGTTTTTT	CASSLWQGVASTNEKLFF
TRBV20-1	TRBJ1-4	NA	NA	TGCAGTGCTCGCCCAGGGTCGAAGGGGGAAAAACTGTTTTTT	CSARPGSKGEKLFF
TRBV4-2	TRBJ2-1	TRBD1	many	TGTGCCAGCAGCCCCAGGGGGAGCACAGAGAATGAGCAGTTCTTC	CASSPRGSTENEQFF
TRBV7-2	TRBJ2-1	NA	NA	TGTGCCAGCAGCTTGGAAACAGGGCATGAGCAGTTCTTC	CASSLETGHEQFF
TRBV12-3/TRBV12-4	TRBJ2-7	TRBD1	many	TGTGCCAGCAGTTTAGAGGACAGGGCGTACGAGCAGTACTTC	CASSLEDRAYEQYF
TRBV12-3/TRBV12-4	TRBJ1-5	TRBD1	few	TGTGCCAGCAGCCCTACAGGGGGCCCAAATCAGCCCCAGCATTTT	CASSPTGGPNQPQHF
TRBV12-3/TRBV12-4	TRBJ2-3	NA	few	TGTGCCAGCGGGCGGGGTACGCAGTATTTT	CASGRGTQYF
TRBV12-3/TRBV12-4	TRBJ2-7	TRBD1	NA	TGTGCCAGCAGTTTAGCGCTACAGGGGATCCACGAGCAGTACTTC	CASSLALQGIHEQYF
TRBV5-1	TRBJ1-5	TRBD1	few	TGCGCCAGCAGCCCCGGGCCTGGGACAGACAATCAGCCCCAGCATTTT	CASSPGPGTDNQPQHF
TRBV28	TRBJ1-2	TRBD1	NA	TGTGCCAGCAGTCAAGGGACAGGTGGTGGCTACACCTTC	CASSQGTGGGYTF
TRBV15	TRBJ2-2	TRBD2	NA	TGTGCCACCAGCAGGGCTGGACTAGCGATTAACACCGGGGAGCTGTTTTTT	CATSRAGLAINTGELFF
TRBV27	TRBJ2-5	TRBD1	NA	TGTGCCAGCAGTCTAAACCCTGGGACAGCCTTAATGCGACAGTACTTC	CASSLNPGTALMRQYF
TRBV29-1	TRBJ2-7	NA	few	TGCAGCGTTGTTGATTACGGAGCCTACGAGCAGTACTTC	CSVVDYGAYEQYF
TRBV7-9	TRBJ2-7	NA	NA	TGTGCCAGCAGCTTAGGGCAGGACCGGATCTACGAGCAGTACTTC	CASSLGQDRIYEQYF